The 12 T cell receptor beta chains listed next were all sequenced from one sample in a study of human T cells and chemical hapten exposure (dated by TCRdb to the early 2020s). The sample's time point label is to be understood as: patch test 2, 6 weeks after DPC sensitization. The treatment or condition label for this specimen denotes: therapeutic diphenylcyclopropenone sensitization with weekly scalp DPC. The library was made by RACE. Sequencing instrument: NextSeq 500. TCRdb reprocessed the public reads (quality trimming at Q25 with fastp, clone calling with MiXCR) and kept in-frame beta chains. Entries that share a CDR3 protein sequence are merged under the most common genes and DNA. The sample contains 89,000 or so distinct CDR3 sequences, about 6.6% of them found a single time. The top ten hold around 1.3% of the sample. Sequencing was performed on whole blood, taken in connection with sensitization to the hapten diphenylcyclopropenone (DPC). These receptors were collected from a woman aged 25-40 years with alopecia areata. Some clones in this sample may be carry-over from other donors' samples.

This clonotype was counted a few times. This chain joins TRBV12-3 or TRBV12-4 and TRBJ1-2; 7 bases fit TRBD1. CDR3 length equals 18 residues. Trimming cost V 5 bases and J 7 bases; bases outside gene matches: 22. CDR3 in DNA: TGTGCCAGCAGTCCCCGACAGGGAGCACCCTACTCTAAGGGTGGCTACACCTTC. Its protein product is CASSPRQGAPYSKGGYTF.

This rearrangement joins TRBV7-9 to TRBJ2-2; no definite D call. CDR1 is SEHNR, CDR2 FQNEAQ, per germline (reference sequence). Trimming stripped 0 bases from V and 0 bases from J, with 2 bases between. The CDR3 runs 14 residues. The CDR3 sequence is CASSLAPNTGELFF. Here the CDR3 DNA reads TGTGCCAGCAGCTTAGCGCCGAACACCGGGGAGCTGTTTTTT.

There are many counts of this clonotype. The chain couples TRBV7-2 to TRBJ1-4, with unresolved D. From germline, CDR1 is SGHTA and CDR2 FQGNSA. The CDR3 is 13 amino acids. The V end was cut by 2 bases, the J end by 6 bases, with 7 bases between. In DNA, the CDR3 is TGTGCCAGCAGCTTAACCCAGGATGAAAAACTGTTTTTT. This sequence encodes CASSLTQDEKLFF.

This clonotype was observed a few times. The rearrangement links TRBV19 to TRBJ1-6; 10 bases align to TRBD1. Germline values: CDR1 LNHDA, CDR2 SQIVND (reference sequence). J was trimmed by 8 bases and V by 3 bases; bases with no gene match: 10. The CDR3 extends over 17 amino acids. CDR3 in amino acids: CASSIYLGTGDDSPLHF. The CDR3 DNA reads TGTGCCAGTAGTATCTACCTCGGGACAGGGGATGATTCACCCCTCCACTTT.

The CDR3 sequence: CASSYEGGSNNEQFF. The CDR3 DNA reads as TGTGCCAGCAGTTACGAGGGGGGGTCTAACAATGAGCAGTTCTTC. The chain has TRBV6-6 and TRBJ2-1, with a possible D match to TRBD2 (7 bases). The CDR3 spans 15 residues. The ends were cut back, 2 bases at V and 5 bases at J, with 13 bases in the middle. In germline, CDR1 is MNHNY, CDR2 SVGAGI (reference sequence).

This clonotype has just a few counts. The chain has TRBV6-1 and TRBJ2-3, with 10 bases lining up with TRBD2. Germline lookup yields CDR1 MNHNS and CDR2 SASEGT. V was pared by 4 bases and J by 2 bases, with 6 bases of the junction left unmatched. The CDR3 runs to 16 residues. The DNA for the CDR3 is TGTGCCAGCAGTGTTCTAGCGGGGGAATCCACAGATACGCAGTATTTT. The encoded protein is CASSVLAGESTDTQYF.

This clonotype was observed many times. DNA of the CDR3: TGTGCCAGCAGCCAAGGGCTGGGACTAGCAACGGATACGCAGTATTTT. This translates into CASSQGLGLATDTQYF. V is TRBV3-1 and J is TRBJ2-3, with 9 positions matching TRBD2. Germline V gene sequence: CDR1 LGHDT, CDR2 YNNKEL (reference sequence). After removal of 1 base from V and 6 bases from J, the junction contained 8 bases not matched to a gene. The CDR3 extends over 16 amino acids.

This clonotype occurred many times. The rearrangement uses TRBV14 and TRBJ1-5; D gene ambiguous. V lost 3 bases and J 4 bases, leaving 7 bases between the germline ends. Germline values: CDR1 SGHDN, CDR2 FVKESK. The CDR3 sequence is 13 residues long. CDR3 sequence reads: CASSQSLNQPQHF. The CDR3 DNA reads TGTGCCAGCAGCCAGTCATTGAATCAGCCCCAGCATTTT.

The chain carries TRBV7-7 and TRBJ2-2; D uncertain. V shed 2 bases and J shed 1 base, with 2 bases lying between them. The length of the CDR3 is 13 residues. Germline V gives CDR1 SSHAT, CDR2 FNYEAQ (reference sequence). The CDR3 reads CASSLLNTGELFF. The CDR3 DNA follows: TGTGCCAGCAGCTTACTGAACACCGGGGAGCTGTTTTTT.

At least ten counts were recorded for this clonotype. The rearrangement uses TRBV10-3 and TRBJ1-1, with 10 bases that match TRBD1. V lost 0 bases, J lost 10 bases, and 8 bases stayed unmatched. Germline V gene lookup returns CDR1 ENHRY and CDR2 SYGVKD. The CDR3 is 15 amino acids. The CDR3 DNA sequence: TGTGCCATCAGTGAGTCTGCGGACAGGGGGTTCGGAGCTTTCTTT. This gives the protein CAISESADRGFGAFF.

This clonotype turned up a few times. The chain recombines TRBV6-1 with TRBJ1-1, with TRBD1 matching over 9 bases. This CDR3 spans 14 amino acids. CDR1 MNHNS and CDR2 SASEGT come from the germline V gene. V shed 5 bases, J shed 11 bases, and the junction held 12 bases outside the gene matches. CDR3 loop: CASSLSGQGQKAFF. CDR3 in DNA: TGTGCCAGCAGTCTCTCCGGACAGGGGCAGAAGGCTTTCTTT.

This clonotype was seen repeatedly, ten times or more. The rearrangement uses TRBV27 and TRBJ2-3; the D is unclear. Looked up from germline, CDR1 is MNHEY and CDR2 is SMNVEV (reference sequence). The V end lost 6 bases, the J end lost 2 bases, and 9 bases lay between the germline ends. CDR3 size: 13 residues. The chain's CDR3 is CASSHNPTDTQYF. The CDR3 DNA follows: TGTGCCAGCAGCCATAACCCCACAGATACGCAGTATTTT.